Listed here is a single T cell receptor (beta chain). Original processing methods: Quantification of nucleated cells was approximated via reference gene primer amplification. Measured with immunoSEQ multiplex PCR; TCRdb has only the in-frame clones, and not every one. Clone size and the V and J calls come from that table; the DNA yielded D and trimming. The sample lists about 67,000 clones, about nine tenths occurring once. V shed 3 bases and J 5 bases; nucleotides not matched to a gene: 2. The CDR3 extends over 15 amino acids. Germline V CDR1 and CDR2: SGDLS, YYNGEE. These data originate in a study of blood T cell repertoires in COVID-19. The wider study: Samples taken during acute and convalescent COVID-19 were collected in the United States, Italy and Spain. Sample material is recorded as cDNA or gDNA derived from T cells, B-cell-depleted T cells, or PBMCs.

The sequenced sample was peripheral blood. The clonotype comes from a man aged 45-65 years with active COVID-19. The V and J genes are TRBV9 and TRBJ2-2; 12 bases fit TRBD2. CDR3 amino acids: CASSDTSGRTGELFF. For the CDR3, the DNA is TGTGCCAGCAGCGACACTAGCGGGAGGACCGGGGAGCTGTTTTTT.